The 11 T cell receptor beta chains presented below share a single source sample, sequenced in a study of cytomegalovirus exposure and HLA in healthy donors. The PCR employed 60 Vbeta primers together with 13 Jbeta primers. Some clones are missing from TCRdb's copy, which holds only in-frame ones; the method was immunoSEQ multiplex PCR. This table has 90,000 to 120,000 clones, about 79% appearing once. The sequencing sample was made of PBMCs. The receptor set was obtained from a man between 45 and 60 years old in good health and CMV-seropositive.

V is TRBV6-7 and J is TRBJ1-1; no definite D call. TRBV6-7 qualifies as an ORF whose function is uncertain. Between the trimmed V and J ends, which lost 4 bases and 4 bases, there was a span of 13 bases. This CDR3 is 14 amino acids long. CDR3 in DNA: TGTGCCAGCAGTTTCATAGCGATAAGCACTGAAGCTTTCTTT. Residues: CASSFIAISTEAFF.

This chain links TRBV11-2 with TRBJ2-7, with 7 bases fitting TRBD2. The CDR3 sequence is 14 residues long. The germline CDR1 and CDR2 sequences are SGHAT and FQNNGV. Germline trimming cut 4 bases from V and 4 bases from J; bases unmatched to any gene: 7. CDR3 protein: CASSSSGANYEQYF. The CDR3 DNA is TGTGCCAGCAGCTCCAGCGGGGCGAATTACGAGCAGTACTTC.

Points on this clone: This specimen includes other DNA sequences encoding the same CDR3. This rearrangement joins TRBV7-2 to TRBJ1-1, with D possibly TRBD1 on 6 matching bases. The CDR3 is 15 residues long. Trimming pared 5 bases from V and 3 bases from J, leaving 16 bases between. CDR1 SGHTA and CDR2 FQGNSA come from the germline V gene. CDR3 region: CASSLAGTQYTEAFF. CDR3 DNA sequence: TGTGCCAGCAGCCTCGCCGGGACACAATACACTGAAGCTTTCTTT.

The chain couples TRBV5-4 to TRBJ2-1; 14 nucleotides line up with TRBD2. The V gene's germline CDR1 is SGHNT and CDR2 YYREEE (reference sequence). The CDR3 length is 16 residues. V was pared by 5 bases and J by 5 bases, with 6 bases of the junction left unmatched. In DNA form, the CDR3 reads TGTGCCAGCAGTCCCGGGACTAGCGGGGGAAACAATGAGCAGTTCTTC. It is translated as CASSPGTSGGNNEQFF. The full variable domain, in which reference TRBV5-4 and TRBJ2-1 provide the parts outside the CDR3, is ETGVTQSPTHLIKTRGQQVTLRCSSQSGHNTVSWYQQALGQGPQFIFQYYREEENGRGNFPPRFSGLQFPNYSSELNVNALELDDSALYLCASSPGTSGGNNEQFFGPGTRLTVL.

The chain uses TRBV30 and TRBJ2-3; 8 bases map to TRBD2. After removal of 1 base from V and 0 bases from J, the junction contained 0 bases not matched to a gene. Germline V gives CDR1 GTSNPN, CDR2 SVGIG (reference sequence). The CDR3 runs to 14 residues. The CDR3 DNA reads as TGTGCCTGGAGTGGACTAGCGAGCACAGATACGCAGTATTTT. Its protein is CAWSGLASTDTQYF.

The J gene is TRBJ1-6, the V gene TRBV27; 8 nucleotides match TRBD1. Germline V gene data show CDR1 as MNHEY and CDR2 as SMNVEV (reference sequence). V was pared by 5 bases and J by 10 bases, with 16 bases of the junction left unmatched. The CDR3 has 17 amino acids. CDR3 nucleotide sequence: TGTGCCAGCAGTGTTTGGCAGGGGGCTGCGTCAGTCTCACCCCTCCACTTT. Encoded protein: CASSVWQGAASVSPLHF.

The chain recombines TRBV5-1 with TRBJ1-5, with a tentative D call TRBD1 (6 bases). Per germline, CDR1 SGHRS and CDR2 YFSETQ. CDR3 length equals 15 residues. V was cut by 3 bases and J by 7 bases, with 17 bases left in between. This chain's CDR3 is CASSSYRVKCQPQHF. In nucleotides, the CDR3 is TGCGCCAGCAGCTCATACAGGGTTAAATGCCAGCCCCAGCATTTT. Supplemented by reference TRBV5-1 and TRBJ1-5, the full variable domain reads KAGVTQTPRYLIKTRGQQVTLSCSPISGHRSVSWYQQTPGQGLQFLFEYFSETQRNKGNFPGRFSGRQFSNSRSEMNVSTLELGDSALYLCASSSYRVKCQPQHFGDGTRLSIL.

V and J are TRBV5-5 and TRBJ1-5; 7 positions agree with TRBD1. The junction had 3 bases not matched to a gene; V was cut back by 0 bases and J by 3 bases. CDR3 length: 15 amino acids. CDR1 is SGHKS, CDR2 YYEKEE, per germline (reference sequence). The CDR3 nucleotides read TGTGCCAGCAGCTTGGGGGGACAGAACAATCAGCCCCAGCATTTT. Translating gives CASSLGGQNNQPQHF.

DNA of the CDR3: TGCGCCAGCAGCCAAACACAGGGTGGCAATCAGCCCCAGCATTTT. As protein: CASSQTQGGNQPQHF. This chain joins TRBV4-1 and TRBJ1-5, with D possibly TRBD1 on 6 matching bases. This CDR3 is 15 amino acids long. Per germline, CDR1 MGHRA and CDR2 YSYEKL. The V end was cut by 2 bases, the J end by 2 bases, with 10 bases between.

This clone has only a few counts. The chain is built from TRBV29-1 and TRBJ2-7; a possible D gene is TRBD1 (6 bases). Germline-derived CDR1 and CDR2 are SQVTM and ANQGSEA. The CDR3 is made up of 12 amino acids. V lost 5 bases to trimming and J lost 3 bases, with 11 bases between them. CDR3 DNA: TGCAGCGTTAGGGGCAGGGGCTACGAGCAGTACTTC. Protein sequence: CSVRGRGYEQYF.

A single count supports this clone. Other DNA sequences within the sample encode an identical CDR3. The chain uses TRBV25-1 and TRBJ1-1; D unclear. Germline CDR1 MGHDK, CDR2 SYGVNS. The V and J ends lost 6 bases and 0 bases respectively, with 11 bases between them. This CDR3 is built from 14 residues. Here the CDR3 reads CASSPRDMNTEAFF. The CDR3 DNA is TGTGCCAGCAGCCCTCGTGACATGAACACTGAAGCTTTCTTT. The whole variable domain, filled in from reference TRBV25-1 and TRBJ1-1, reads EADIYQTPRYLVIGTGKKITLECSQTMGHDKMYWYQQDPGMELHLIHYSYGVNSTEKGDLSSESTVSRIRTEHFPLTLESARPSHTSQYLCASSPRDMNTEAFFGQGTRLTVV.